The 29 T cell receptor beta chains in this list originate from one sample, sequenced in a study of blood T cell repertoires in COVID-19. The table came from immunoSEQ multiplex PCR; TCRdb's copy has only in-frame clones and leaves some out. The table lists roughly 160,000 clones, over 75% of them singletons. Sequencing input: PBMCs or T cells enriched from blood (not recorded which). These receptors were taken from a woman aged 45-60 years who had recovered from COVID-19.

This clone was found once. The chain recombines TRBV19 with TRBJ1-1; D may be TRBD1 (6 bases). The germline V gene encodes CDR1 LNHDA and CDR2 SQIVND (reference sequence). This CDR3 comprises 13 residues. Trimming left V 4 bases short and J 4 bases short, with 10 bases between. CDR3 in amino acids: CASSTVRGTEAFF. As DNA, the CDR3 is TGTGCCAGTAGTACGGTCAGGGGCACTGAAGCTTTCTTT.

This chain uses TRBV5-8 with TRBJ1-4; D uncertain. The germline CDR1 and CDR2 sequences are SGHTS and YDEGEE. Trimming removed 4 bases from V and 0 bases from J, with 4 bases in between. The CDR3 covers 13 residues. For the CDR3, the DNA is TGTGCCAGCAGCCCATCAACTAATGAAAAACTGTTTTTT. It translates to CASSPSTNEKLFF.

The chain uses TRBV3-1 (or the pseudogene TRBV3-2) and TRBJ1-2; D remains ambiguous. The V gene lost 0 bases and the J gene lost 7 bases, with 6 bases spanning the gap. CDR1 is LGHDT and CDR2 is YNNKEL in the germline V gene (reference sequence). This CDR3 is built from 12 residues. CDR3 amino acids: CASSQEARGYTF. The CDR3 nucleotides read TGTGCCAGCAGCCAAGAGGCTCGTGGCTACACCTTC.

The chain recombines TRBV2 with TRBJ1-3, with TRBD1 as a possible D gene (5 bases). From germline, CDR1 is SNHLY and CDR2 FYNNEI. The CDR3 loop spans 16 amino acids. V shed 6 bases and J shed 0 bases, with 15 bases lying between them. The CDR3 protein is CASSILQGLSGNTIYF. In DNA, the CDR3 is TGTGCCAGCAGCATTCTCCAGGGACTCTCTGGAAACACCATATATTTT.

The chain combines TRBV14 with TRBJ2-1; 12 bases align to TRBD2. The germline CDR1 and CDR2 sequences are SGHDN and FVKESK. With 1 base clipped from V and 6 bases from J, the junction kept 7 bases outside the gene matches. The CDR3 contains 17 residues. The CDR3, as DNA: TGTGCCAGCAGCCAAGGCCTACTAGCGGGAGGAGGCAATGAGCAGTTCTTC. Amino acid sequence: CASSQGLLAGGGNEQFF.

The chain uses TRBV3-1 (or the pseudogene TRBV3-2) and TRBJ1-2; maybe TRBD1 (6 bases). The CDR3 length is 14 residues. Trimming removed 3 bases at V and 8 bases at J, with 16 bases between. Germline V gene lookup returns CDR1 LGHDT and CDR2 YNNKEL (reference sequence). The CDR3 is CASSHLRGLKGYTF. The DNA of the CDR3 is TGTGCCAGCAGCCACCTCAGGGGTTTAAAGGGCTACACCTTC.

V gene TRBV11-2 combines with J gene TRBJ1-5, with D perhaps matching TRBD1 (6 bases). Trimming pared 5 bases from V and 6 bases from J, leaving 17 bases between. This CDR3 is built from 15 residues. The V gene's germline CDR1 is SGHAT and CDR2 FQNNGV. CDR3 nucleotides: TGTGCCAGCAGCCTCGACCAGGGGAGGGCTCAGCCCCAGCATTTT. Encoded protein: CASSLDQGRAQPQHF.

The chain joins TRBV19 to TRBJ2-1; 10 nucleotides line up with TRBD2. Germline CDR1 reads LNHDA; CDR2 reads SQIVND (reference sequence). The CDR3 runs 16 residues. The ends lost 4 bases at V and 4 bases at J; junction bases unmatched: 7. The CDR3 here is CASSTKMGLAYNEQFF. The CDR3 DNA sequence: TGTGCCAGTAGTACCAAAATGGGACTAGCGTACAATGAGCAGTTCTTC.

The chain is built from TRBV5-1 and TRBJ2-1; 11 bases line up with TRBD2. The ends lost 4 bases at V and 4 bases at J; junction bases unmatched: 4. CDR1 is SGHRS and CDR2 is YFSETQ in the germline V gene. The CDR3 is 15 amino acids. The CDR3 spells CASSRTSGPYNEQFF. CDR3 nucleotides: TGCGCCAGCAGCCGGACTAGCGGGCCGTACAATGAGCAGTTCTTC.

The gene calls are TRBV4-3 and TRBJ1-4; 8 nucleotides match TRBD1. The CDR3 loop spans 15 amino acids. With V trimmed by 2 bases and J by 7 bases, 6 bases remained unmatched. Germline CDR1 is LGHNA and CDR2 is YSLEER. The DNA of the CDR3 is TGCGCCAGCAGCCAAACGACAGGGGAAACTGAAAAACTGTTTTTT. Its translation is CASSQTTGETEKLFF.

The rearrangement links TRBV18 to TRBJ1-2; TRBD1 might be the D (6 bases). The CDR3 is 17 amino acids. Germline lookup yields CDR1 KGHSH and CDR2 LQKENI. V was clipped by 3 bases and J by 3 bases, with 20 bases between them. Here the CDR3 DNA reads TGTGCCAGCTCACCTCCCAATCCGGGGGGCAGGGACTATGGCTACACCTTC. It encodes CASSPPNPGGRDYGYTF.

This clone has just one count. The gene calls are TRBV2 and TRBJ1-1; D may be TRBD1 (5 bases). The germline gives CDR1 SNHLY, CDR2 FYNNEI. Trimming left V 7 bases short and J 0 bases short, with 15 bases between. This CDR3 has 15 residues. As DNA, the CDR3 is TGTGCCAGCACTAAAGCACAGGACGTGAACACTGAAGCTTTCTTT. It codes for CASTKAQDVNTEAFF.

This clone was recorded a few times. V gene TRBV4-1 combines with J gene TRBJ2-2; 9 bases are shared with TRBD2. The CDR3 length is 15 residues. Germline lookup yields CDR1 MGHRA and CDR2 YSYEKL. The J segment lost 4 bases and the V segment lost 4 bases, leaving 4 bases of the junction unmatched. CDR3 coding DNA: TGCGCCAGCAGCCCAGTAGCGGGGGCCACCGGGGAGCTGTTTTTT. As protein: CASSPVAGATGELFF.

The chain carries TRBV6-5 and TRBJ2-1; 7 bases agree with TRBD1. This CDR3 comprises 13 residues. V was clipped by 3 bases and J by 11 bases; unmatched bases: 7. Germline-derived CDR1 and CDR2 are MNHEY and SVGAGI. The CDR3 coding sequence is TGTGCCAGCAGTTATGAGGACAGGTCTAAGCAGTTCTTC. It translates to CASSYEDRSKQFF.

The CDR3 region is CASSLLRDGYTF. CDR3 nucleotide sequence: TGTGCCAGCAGCCTCCTTCGGGATGGCTACACCTTC. The chain has TRBV13 and TRBJ1-2; no clear D gene. This CDR3 region has 12 residues. Germline V gene lookup returns CDR1 PRHDT and CDR2 FYEKMQ (reference sequence). With 5 bases removed from V and 6 bases from J, the gap between germline ends came to 10 bases.

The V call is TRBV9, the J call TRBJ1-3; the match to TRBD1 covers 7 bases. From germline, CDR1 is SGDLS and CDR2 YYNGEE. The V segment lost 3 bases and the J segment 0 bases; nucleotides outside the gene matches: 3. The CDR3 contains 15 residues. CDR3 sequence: CASSADRPSGNTIYF. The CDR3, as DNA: TGTGCCAGCAGCGCGGACAGGCCCTCTGGAAACACCATATATTTT.

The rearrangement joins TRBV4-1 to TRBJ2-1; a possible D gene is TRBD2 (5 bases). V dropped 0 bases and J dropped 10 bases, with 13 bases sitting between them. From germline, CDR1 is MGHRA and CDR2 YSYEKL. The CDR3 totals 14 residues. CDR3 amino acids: CASSQEDSIGEQFF. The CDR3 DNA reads TGCGCCAGCAGCCAAGAGGACTCGATAGGGGAGCAGTTCTTC.

The CDR3 is CAISENSPGVNQPQHF. CDR3 DNA sequence: TGTGCCATCAGTGAAAACTCGCCGGGAGTCAATCAGCCCCAGCATTTT. The chain is built from TRBV10-3 and TRBJ1-5; no definite D call. V gave up 3 bases and J gave up 3 bases, with 15 bases separating them. Germline V lookup: CDR1 ENHRY, CDR2 SYGVKD. The CDR3 consists of 16 residues.

For the CDR3, the DNA is TGTGCCAGCAGCTTAGTTCCGTCTCAAAAACTGTTTTTT. Translated: CASSLVPSQKLFF. The V gene is TRBV7-9, the J gene TRBJ1-4, with D unclear. The CDR3 covers 13 residues. Looked up from germline, CDR1 is SEHNR and CDR2 is FQNEAQ (reference sequence). Trimming stripped 1 base from V and 9 bases from J, with 9 bases between.

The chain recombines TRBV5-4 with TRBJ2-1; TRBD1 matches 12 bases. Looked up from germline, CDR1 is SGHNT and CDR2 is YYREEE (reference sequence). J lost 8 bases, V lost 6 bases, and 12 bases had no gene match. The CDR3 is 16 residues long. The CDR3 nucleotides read TGTGCCAGCAACTTACCGGGACAGGGGGCGATCGATGAGCAGTTCTTC. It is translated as CASNLPGQGAIDEQFF.

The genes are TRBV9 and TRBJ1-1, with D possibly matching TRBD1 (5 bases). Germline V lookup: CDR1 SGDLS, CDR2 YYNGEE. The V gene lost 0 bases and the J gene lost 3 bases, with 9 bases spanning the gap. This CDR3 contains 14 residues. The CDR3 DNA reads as TGTGCCAGCAGCGTAGCTGGAGGGGACACTGAAGCTTTCTTT. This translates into CASSVAGGDTEAFF.

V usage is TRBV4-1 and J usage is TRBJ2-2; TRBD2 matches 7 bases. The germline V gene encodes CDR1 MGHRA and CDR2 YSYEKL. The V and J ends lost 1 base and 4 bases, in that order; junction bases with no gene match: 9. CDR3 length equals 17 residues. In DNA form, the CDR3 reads TGCGCCAGCAGCCAAGGGGGCGCGGGAGTGGGCACCGGGGAGCTGTTTTTT. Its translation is CASSQGGAGVGTGELFF.

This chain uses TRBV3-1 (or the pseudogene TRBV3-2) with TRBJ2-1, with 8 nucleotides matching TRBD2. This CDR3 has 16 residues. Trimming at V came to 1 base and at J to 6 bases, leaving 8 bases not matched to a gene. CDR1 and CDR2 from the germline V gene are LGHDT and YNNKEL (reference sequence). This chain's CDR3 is CASSQASTGGPNEQFF. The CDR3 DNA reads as TGTGCCAGCAGCCAAGCGTCGACGGGAGGGCCCAATGAGCAGTTCTTC.

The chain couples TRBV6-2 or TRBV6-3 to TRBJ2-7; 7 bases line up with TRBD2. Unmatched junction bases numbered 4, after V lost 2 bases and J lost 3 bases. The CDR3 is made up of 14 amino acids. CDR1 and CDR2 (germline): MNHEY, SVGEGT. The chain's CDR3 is CASSYGGSGYEQYF. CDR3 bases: TGTGCCAGCAGTTACGGCGGGAGTGGCTACGAGCAGTACTTC.

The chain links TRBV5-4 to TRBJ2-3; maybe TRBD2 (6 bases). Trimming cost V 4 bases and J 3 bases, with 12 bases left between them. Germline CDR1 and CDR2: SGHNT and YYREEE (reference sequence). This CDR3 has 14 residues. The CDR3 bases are TGTGCCAGCAGCCTGAGTGGGGGGACAGATACGCAGTATTTT. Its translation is CASSLSGGTDTQYF.

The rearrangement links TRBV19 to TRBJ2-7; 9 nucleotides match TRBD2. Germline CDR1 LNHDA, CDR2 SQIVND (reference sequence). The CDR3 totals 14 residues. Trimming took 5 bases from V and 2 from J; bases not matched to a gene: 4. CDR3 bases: TGTGCCAGTAGTCCTAGCGGGACCCCCTACGAGCAGTACTTC. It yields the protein CASSPSGTPYEQYF. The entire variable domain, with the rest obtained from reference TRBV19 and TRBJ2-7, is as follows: DGGITQSPKYLFRKEGQNVTLSCEQNLNHDAMYWYRQDPGQGLRLIYYSQIVNDFQKGDIAEGYSVSREKKESFPLTVTSAQKNPTAFYLCASSPSGTPYEQYFGPGTRLTVT.

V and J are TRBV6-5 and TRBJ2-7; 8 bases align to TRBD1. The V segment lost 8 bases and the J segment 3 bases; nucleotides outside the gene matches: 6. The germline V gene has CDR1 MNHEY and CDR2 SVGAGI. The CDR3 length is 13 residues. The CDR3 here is CASVGTGLYEQYF. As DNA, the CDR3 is TGTGCCAGCGTAGGGACAGGACTCTACGAGCAGTACTTC.

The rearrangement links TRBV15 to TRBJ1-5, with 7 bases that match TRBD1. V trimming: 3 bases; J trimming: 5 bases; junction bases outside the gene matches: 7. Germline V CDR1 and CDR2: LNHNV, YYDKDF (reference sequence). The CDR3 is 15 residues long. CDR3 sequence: CATSRGDRVDQPQHF. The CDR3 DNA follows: TGTGCCACCAGCAGGGGTGACAGGGTTGATCAGCCCCAGCATTTT.

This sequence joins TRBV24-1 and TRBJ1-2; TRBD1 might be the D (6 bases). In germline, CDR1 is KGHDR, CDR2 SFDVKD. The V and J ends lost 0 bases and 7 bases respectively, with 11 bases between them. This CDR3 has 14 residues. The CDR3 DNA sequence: TGTGCCACCAGTGATTTGCAGGGGCGAGGTGGCTACACCTTC. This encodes CATSDLQGRGGYTF.